This T cell receptor beta chain is from a study of beta chain features in type 1 diabetes. As for the study in general: When patients were set against healthy donors, age, gender and cell yields were similar.

The CDR3 length is 15 residues. V shed 6 bases, J shed 0 bases, and the junction held 6 bases outside the gene matches. Germline V gives CDR1 MNHEY, CDR2 SVGAGI. Points from the study as a whole: Compared with healthy donors, patients appeared to share more similar naive, central memory and regulatory TCRB repertoires.

This clone appeared a few times. The antigen is undetermined. Expressed TCRB transcripts were sequenced because the entire RNA isolate underwent reverse transcription. Assay used: immunoSEQ multiplex PCR; TCRdb lists only in-frame clones, some missing. The sample shows about 140,000 clones, roughly a tenth of them seen only once. The clonotype was recovered from a man between 18 and 29 years old in good health. The genes are TRBV6-5 and TRBJ2-7, with 9 bases fitting TRBD1. Sequencing was carried out using naive CD4+ T cells from blood. The CDR3 region has the DNA TGTGCCAGCAGATCCGGGACAGGGAGCTCCTACGAGCAGTACTTC. It encodes CASRSGTGSSYEQYF.